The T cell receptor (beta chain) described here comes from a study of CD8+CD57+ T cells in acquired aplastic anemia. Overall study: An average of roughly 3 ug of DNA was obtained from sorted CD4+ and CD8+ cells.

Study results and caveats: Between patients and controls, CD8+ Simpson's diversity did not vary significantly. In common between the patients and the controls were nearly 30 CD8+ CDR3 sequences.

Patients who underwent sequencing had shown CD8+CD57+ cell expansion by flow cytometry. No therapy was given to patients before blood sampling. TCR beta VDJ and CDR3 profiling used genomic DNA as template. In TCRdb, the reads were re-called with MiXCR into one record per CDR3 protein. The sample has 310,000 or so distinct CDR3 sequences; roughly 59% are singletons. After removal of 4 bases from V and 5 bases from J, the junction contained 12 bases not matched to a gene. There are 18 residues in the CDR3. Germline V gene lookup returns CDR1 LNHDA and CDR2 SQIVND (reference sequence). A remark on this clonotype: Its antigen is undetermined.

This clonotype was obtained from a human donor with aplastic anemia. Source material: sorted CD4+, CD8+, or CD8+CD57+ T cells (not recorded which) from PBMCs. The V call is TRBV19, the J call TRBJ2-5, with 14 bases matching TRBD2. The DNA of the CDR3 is TGTGCCAGTAGTAGGGGGACCGGGACTAGCGGGGGTGGTGAGACCCAGTACTTC. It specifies CASSRGTGTSGGGETQYF.